Described below is a single TCR beta chain sequence and its context. This record comes from a study of T-cell memory formation after mild COVID-19. TCRdb re-called the 5' RACE reads with MiXCR, one entry per CDR3 protein. The table has some 440,000 distinct CDR3 sequences, approximately 25% seen once. V was clipped by 4 bases and J by 8 bases, with 12 bases between them. Germline CDR1 reads SGHTA; CDR2 reads FQGTGA. This CDR3 is 13 amino acids long. J is TRBJ2-1 and V is TRBV7-3, with a tentative D call TRBD2 (6 bases). What was sequenced was PBMCs or a T cell subset sorted from them (not recorded which). The clonotype was recovered from an adult woman who had mild COVID-19 (a few samples of this study predate the infection). Cell type and time point are not known. CDR3 sequence: CASSWRAEDEQFF. The CDR3 DNA sequence: TGTGCCAGCAGCTGGAGGGCGGAAGATGAGCAGTTCTTC. Together with reference TRBV7-3 and TRBJ2-1, the CDR3 gives the full variable domain: GAGVSQTPSNKVTEKGKYVELRCDPISGHTALYWYRQSLGQGPEFLIYFQGTGAADDSGLPNDRFFAVRPEGSVSTLKIQRTERGDSAVYLCASSWRAEDEQFFGPGTRLTVL.